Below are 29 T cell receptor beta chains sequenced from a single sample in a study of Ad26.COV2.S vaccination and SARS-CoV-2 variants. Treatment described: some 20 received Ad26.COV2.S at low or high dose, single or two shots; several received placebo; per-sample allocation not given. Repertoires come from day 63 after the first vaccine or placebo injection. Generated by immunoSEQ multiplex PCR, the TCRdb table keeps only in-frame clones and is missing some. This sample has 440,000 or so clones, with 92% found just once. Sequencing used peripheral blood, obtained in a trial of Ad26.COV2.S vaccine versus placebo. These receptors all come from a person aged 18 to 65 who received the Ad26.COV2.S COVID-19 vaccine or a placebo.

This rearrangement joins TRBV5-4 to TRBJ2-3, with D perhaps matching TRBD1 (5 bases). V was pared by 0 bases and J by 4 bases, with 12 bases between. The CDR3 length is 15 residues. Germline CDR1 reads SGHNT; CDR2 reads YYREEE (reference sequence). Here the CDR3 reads CASSLGIGVPDTQYF. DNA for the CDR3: TGTGCCAGCAGCTTGGGAATAGGGGTCCCAGATACGCAGTATTTT. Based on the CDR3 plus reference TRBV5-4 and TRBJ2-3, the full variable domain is ETGVTQSPTHLIKTRGQQVTLRCSSQSGHNTVSWYQQALGQGPQFIFQYYREEENGRGNFPPRFSGLQFPNYSSELNVNALELDDSALYLCASSLGIGVPDTQYFGPGTRLTVL.

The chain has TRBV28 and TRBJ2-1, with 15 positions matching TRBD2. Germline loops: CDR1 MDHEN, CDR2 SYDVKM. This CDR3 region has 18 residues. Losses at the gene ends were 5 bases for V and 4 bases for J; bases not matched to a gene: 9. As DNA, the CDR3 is TGTGCCAGCAGTCCCTGGACTAGCGGGGGGGCCAGGTACAATGAGCAGTTCTTC. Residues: CASSPWTSGGARYNEQFF.

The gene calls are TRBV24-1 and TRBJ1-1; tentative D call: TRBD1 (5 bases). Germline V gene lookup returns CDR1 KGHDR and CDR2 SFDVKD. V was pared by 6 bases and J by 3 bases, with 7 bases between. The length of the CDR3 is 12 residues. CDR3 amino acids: CATSRGDTEAFF. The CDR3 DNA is TGTGCCACCAGTCGGGGGGACACTGAAGCTTTCTTT.

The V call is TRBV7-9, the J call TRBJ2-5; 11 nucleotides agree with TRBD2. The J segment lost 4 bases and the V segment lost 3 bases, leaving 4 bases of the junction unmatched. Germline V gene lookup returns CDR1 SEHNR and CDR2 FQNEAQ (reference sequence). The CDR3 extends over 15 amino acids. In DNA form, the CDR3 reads TGTGCCAGCAGCTTTAGCGGGGGGGGCTCAGAGACCCAGTACTTC. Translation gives CASSFSGGGSETQYF.

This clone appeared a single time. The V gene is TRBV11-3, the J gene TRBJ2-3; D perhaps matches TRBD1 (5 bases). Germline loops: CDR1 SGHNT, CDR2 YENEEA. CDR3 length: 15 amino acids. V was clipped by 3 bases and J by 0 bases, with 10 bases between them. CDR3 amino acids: CASSFGAASTDTQYF. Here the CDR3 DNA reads TGTGCCAGCAGCTTTGGGGCAGCTAGCACAGATACGCAGTATTTT.

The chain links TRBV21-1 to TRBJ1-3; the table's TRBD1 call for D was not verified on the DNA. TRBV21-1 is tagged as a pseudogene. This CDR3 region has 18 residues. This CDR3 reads CASSSSGTANPSGNTIYF. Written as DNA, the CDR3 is TGTGCCAGCAGTTCATCCGGGACAGCGAACCCCTCTGGAAACACCATATATTTT.

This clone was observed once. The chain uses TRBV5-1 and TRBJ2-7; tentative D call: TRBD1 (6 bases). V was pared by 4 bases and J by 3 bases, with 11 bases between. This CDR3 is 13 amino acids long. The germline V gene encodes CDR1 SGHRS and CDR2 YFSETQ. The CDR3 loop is CASSPDSYYEQYF. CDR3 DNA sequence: TGCGCCAGCAGCCCGGACAGTTACTACGAGCAGTACTTC.

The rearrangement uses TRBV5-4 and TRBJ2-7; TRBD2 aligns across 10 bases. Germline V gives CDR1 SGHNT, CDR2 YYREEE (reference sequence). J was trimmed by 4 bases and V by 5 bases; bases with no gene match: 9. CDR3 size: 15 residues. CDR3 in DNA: TGTGCCAGCAGTCCGCAACCGGGACTAGCGTACGAGCAGTACTTC. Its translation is CASSPQPGLAYEQYF.

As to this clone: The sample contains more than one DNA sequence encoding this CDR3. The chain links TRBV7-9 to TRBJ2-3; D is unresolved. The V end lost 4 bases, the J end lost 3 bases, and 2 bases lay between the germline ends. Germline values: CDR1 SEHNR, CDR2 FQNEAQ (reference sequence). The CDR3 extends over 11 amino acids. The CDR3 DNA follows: TGTGCCAGCAGCTCAACAGATACGCAGTATTTT. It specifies CASSSTDTQYF.

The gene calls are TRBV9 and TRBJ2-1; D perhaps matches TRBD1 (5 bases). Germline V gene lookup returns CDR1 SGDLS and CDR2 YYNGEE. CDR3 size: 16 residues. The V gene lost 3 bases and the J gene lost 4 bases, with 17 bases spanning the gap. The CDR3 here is CASSARPRVSYNEQFF. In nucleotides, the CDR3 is TGTGCCAGCAGCGCCCGTCCCAGGGTATCGTACAATGAGCAGTTCTTC.

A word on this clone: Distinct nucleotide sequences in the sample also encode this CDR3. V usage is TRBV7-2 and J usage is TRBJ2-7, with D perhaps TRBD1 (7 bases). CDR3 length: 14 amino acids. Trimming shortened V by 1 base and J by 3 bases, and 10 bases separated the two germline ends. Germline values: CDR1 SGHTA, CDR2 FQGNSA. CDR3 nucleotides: TGTGCCAGCAGCTTAGGACAGGGAGGCTACGAGCAGTACTTC. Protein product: CASSLGQGGYEQYF.

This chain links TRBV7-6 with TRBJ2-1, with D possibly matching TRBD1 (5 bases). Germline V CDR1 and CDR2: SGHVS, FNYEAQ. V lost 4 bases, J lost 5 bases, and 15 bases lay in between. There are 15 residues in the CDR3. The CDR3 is CASSSPLDSHNEQFF. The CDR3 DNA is TGTGCCAGCAGCTCACCACTCGACAGCCACAATGAGCAGTTCTTC. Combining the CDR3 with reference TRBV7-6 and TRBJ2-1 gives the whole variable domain GAGVSQSPRYKVTKRGQDVALRCDPISGHVSLYWYRQALGQGPEFLTYFNYEAQQDKSGLPNDRFSAERPEGSISTLTIQRTEQRDSAMYRCASSSPLDSHNEQFFGPGTRLTVL.

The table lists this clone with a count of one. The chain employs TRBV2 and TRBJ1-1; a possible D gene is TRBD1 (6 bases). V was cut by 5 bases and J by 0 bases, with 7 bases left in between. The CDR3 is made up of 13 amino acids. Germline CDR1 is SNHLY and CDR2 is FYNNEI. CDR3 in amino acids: CASSRQVNTEAFF. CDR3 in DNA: TGTGCCAGCAGTCGACAGGTGAACACTGAAGCTTTCTTT.

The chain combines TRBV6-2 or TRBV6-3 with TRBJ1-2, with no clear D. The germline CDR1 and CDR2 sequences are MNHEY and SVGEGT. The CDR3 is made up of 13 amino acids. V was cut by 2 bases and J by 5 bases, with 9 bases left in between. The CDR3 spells CASSYGHPYGYTF. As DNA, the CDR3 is TGTGCCAGCAGTTACGGGCATCCTTATGGCTACACCTTC.

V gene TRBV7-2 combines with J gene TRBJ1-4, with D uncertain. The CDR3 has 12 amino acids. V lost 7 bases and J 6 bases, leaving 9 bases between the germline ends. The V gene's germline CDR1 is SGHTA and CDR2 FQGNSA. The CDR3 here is CASTTQHEKLFF. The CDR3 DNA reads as TGTGCCAGCACCACACAGCATGAAAAACTGTTTTTT.

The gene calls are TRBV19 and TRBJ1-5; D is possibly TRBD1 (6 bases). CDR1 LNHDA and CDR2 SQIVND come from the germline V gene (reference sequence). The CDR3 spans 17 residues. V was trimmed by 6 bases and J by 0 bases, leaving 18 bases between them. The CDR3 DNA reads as TGTGCCAGTAGCCCATACCTGAGGGGGAATAGCAATCAGCCCCAGCATTTT. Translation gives CASSPYLRGNSNQPQHF.

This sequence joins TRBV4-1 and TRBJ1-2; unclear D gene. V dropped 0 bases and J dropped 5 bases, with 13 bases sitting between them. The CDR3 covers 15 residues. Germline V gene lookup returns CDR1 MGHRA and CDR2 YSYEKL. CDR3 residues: CASSQDWGTGYGYTF. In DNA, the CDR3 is TGCGCCAGCAGCCAAGATTGGGGAACGGGGTATGGCTACACCTTC.

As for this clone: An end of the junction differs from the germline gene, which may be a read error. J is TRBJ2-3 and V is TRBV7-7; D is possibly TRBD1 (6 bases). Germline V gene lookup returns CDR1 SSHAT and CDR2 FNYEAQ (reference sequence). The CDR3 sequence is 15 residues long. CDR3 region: CASSLVVGATDTQYF. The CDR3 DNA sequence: TGTGCTAGCAGCTTAGTGGTGGGGGCCACAGATACGCAGTATTTT.

The CDR3 DNA reads as TGTGCCAGCAGTCCAAGACGACCCGACACCGGGGAGCTGTTTTTT. This codes for CASSPRRPDTGELFF. The chain combines TRBV6-5 with TRBJ2-2; D not resolved. V dropped 5 bases and J dropped 3 bases, with 13 bases sitting between them. CDR1 and CDR2 from the germline V gene are MNHEY and SVGAGI. The length of the CDR3 is 15 residues.

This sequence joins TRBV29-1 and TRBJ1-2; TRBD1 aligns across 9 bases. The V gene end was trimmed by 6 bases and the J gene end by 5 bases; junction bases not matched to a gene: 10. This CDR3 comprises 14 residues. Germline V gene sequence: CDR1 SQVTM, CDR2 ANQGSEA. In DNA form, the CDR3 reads TGCAGCGTCCCAAACCCGGGACAGGGTTATGGCTACACCTTC. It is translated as CSVPNPGQGYGYTF.

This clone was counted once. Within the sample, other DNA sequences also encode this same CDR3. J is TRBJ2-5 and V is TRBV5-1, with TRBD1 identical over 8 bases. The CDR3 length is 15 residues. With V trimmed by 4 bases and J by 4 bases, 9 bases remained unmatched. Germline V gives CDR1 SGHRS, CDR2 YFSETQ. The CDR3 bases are TGCGCCAGCAGCAGAGGGACAGGAGGGGGAGAGACCCAGTACTTC. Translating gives CASSRGTGGGETQYF.

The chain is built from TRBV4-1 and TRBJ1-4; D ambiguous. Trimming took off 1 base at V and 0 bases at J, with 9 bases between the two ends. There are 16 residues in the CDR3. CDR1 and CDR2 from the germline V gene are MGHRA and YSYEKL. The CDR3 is CASSQAWQTTNEKLFF. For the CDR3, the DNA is TGCGCCAGCAGCCAAGCTTGGCAAACAACTAATGAAAAACTGTTTTTT.

CDR3 loop: CASSSGVSNTEAFF. The CDR3 nucleotides read TGTGCCAGCAGCTCCGGAGTAAGTAACACTGAAGCTTTCTTT. The chain has TRBV7-6 and TRBJ1-1; unclear D gene. The CDR3 spans 14 residues. Germline V lookup: CDR1 SGHVS, CDR2 FNYEAQ. Trimming cost V 4 bases and J 2 bases, with 11 bases left between them.

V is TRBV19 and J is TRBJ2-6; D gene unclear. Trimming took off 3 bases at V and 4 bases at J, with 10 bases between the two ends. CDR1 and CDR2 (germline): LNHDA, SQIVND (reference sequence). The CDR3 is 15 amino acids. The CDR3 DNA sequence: TGTGCCAGTAGTATTCTTCTGGTAGGGGCCAACGTCCTGACTTTC. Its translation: CASSILLVGANVLTF.

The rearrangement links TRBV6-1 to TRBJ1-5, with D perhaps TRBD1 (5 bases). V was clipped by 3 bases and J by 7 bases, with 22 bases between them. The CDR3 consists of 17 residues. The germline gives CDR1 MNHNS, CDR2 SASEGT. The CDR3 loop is CASSESVRFAGGQPQHF. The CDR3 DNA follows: TGTGCCAGCAGTGAGTCGGTTCGTTTTGCCGGGGGACAGCCCCAGCATTTT.

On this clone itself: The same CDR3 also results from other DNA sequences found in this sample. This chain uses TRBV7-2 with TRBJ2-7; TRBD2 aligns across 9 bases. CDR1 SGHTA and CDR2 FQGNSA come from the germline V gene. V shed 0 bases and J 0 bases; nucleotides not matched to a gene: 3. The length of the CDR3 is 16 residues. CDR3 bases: TGTGCCAGCAGCTTAGCATCTAGCGGGGCCTCCTACGAGCAGTACTTC. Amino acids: CASSLASSGASYEQYF.

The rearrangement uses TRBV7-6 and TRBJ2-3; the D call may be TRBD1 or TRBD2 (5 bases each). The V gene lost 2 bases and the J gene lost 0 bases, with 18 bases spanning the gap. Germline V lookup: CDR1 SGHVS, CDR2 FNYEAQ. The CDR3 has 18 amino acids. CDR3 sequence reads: CASSLSPGVGTSTDTQYF. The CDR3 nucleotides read TGTGCCAGCAGCTTAAGTCCCGGGGTGGGGACGAGCACAGATACGCAGTATTTT.

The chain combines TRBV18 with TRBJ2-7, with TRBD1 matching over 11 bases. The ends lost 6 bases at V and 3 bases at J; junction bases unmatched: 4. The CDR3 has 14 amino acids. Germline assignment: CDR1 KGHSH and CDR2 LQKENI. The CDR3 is CASSAGTGGYEQYF. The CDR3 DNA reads TGTGCCAGCTCGGCCGGGACAGGGGGCTACGAGCAGTACTTC.

The CDR3 protein is CASSLGGDEQFF. The CDR3 DNA sequence: TGCGCCAGCAGCTTGGGCGGGGATGAGCAGTTCTTC. The gene calls are TRBV5-1 and TRBJ2-1, with D possibly TRBD2 on 6 matching bases. Trimming pared 0 bases from V and 8 bases from J, leaving 6 bases between. This CDR3 is built from 12 residues. Per the germline V gene, CDR1 is SGHRS and CDR2 is YFSETQ.